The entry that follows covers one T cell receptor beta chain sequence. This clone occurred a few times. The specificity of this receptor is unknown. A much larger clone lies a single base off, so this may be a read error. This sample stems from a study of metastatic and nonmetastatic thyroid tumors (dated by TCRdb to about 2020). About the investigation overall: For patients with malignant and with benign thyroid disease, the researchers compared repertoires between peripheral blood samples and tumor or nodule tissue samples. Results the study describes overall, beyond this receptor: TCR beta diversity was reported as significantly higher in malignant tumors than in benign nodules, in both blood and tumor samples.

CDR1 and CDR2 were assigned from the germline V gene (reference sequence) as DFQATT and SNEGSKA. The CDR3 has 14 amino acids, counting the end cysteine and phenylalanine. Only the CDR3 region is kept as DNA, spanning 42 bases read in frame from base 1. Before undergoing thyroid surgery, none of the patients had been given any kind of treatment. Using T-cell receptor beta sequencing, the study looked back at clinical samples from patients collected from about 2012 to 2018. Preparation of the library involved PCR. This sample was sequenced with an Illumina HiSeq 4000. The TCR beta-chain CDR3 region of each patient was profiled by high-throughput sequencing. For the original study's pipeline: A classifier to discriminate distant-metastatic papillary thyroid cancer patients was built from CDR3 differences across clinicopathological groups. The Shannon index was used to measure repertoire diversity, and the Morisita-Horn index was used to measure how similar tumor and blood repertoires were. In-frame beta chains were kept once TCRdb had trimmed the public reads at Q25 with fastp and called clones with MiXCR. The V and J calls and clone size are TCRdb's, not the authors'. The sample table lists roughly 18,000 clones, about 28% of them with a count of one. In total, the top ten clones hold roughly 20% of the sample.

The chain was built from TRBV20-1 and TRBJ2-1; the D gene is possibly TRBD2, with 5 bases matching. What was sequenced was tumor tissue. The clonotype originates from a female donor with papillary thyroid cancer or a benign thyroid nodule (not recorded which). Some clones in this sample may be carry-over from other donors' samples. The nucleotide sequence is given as TGCAGTGCTAGAGATGAGGGCAGCTACAATGAGCAGCTCTTC. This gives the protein CSARDEGSYNEQLF.